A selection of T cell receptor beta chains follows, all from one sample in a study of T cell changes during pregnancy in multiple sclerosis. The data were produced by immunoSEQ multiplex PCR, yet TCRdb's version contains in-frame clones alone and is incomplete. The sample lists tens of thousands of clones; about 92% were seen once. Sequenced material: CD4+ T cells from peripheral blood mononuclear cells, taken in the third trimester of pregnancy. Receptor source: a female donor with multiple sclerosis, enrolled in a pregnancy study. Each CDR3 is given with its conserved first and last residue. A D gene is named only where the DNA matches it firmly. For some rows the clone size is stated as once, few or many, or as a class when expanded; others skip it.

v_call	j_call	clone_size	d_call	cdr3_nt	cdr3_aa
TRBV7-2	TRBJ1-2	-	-	TGTGCCAGCAGCTTAGTGGGCTCCTCTGGGGGCTACACCTTC	CASSLVGSSGGYTF
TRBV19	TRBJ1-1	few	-	TGTGCCAGTAGTACCGATAGGGAGCCAGCTGGAACTGAAGCTTTCTTT	CASSTDREPAGTEAFF
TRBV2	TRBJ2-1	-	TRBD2	TGTGCCTCCTACAGAAAACCGAGCGGGAGTACGTCCTACAATGAGCAGTTCTTC	CASYRKPSGSTSYNEQFF
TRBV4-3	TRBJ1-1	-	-	TGCGCCAGCAGCCTCGAGCTCCGAGGGAAAAGGAGTGAAGCTTTCTTT	CASSLELRGKRSEAFF
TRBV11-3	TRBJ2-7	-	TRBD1	TGTGCCAGCAGCCCCCCCCAATACAGGGGGCGGCAGTACTTC	CASSPPQYRGRQYF
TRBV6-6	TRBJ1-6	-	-	TGTGCCAGCAGTATAAATTCACCCCTCCACTTT	CASSINSPLHF
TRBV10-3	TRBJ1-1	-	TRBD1	TGTGCCATCAGTGAGACAGGGGTGGTAGGCACTGAAGCTTTCTTT	CAISETGVVGTEAFF
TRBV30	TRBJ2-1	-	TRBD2	TGTGCCTGGAAGGGGACTAGCAAGGGCAATGAGCAGTTCTTC	CAWKGTSKGNEQFF
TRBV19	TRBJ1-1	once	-	TGTGCCAGTAGTATAGCAGTGAACACTGAAGCTTTCTTT	CASSIAVNTEAFF
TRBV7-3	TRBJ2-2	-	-	TGTGCCTCACAGGGTGCCGGGGAGCTGTTTTTT	CASQGAGELFF
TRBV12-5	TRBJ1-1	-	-	TGTGCTAGTGCCCCAAGGGGTTGGGGGGGCACTGAAGCTTTCTTT	CASAPRGWGGTEAFF
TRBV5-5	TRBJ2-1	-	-	TGTGCCAGCAGCCGAATCCCTCCGGGACAACAGTTCTTC	CASSRIPPGQQFF
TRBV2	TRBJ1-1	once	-	TGTGCCATGCGGGGGGATTTAGGGAAGGTGAACACTGAAGCTTTCTTT	CAMRGDLGKVNTEAFF
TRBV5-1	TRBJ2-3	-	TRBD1	TGCGCCAGCAGCTTGCCTAACACAGGGGATAGGTTCACAGATACGCAGTATTTT	CASSLPNTGDRFTDTQYF
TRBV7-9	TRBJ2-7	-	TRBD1	TGTGCCAGCGGTTCCGGGACAGGGCGCCGGGAGCAGTACTTC	CASGSGTGRREQYF
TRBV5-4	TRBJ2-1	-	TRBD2	TGTGCCAGCAGCTTGTCGTTAGCGGGAGACAATGAGCAGTTCTTC	CASSLSLAGDNEQFF
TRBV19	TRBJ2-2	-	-	TGTGCCAGTAGTATTTCGGCAGGGGCGAACACCGGGGAGCTGTTTTTT	CASSISAGANTGELFF
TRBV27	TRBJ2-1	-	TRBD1	TGTGCCAGCAGTTTATGGTTCGGGACAGGGGATCAGGATGAGCAGTTCTTC	CASSLWFGTGDQDEQFF
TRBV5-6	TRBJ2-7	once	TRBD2	TGTGCCAGCAGCGAGTTCGGGGGACTAGCGGACTACGAGCAGTACTTC	CASSEFGGLADYEQYF
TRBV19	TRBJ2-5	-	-	TGTGCCAGTAGTATATCCGGGATGGGGGAGACCCAGTACTTC	CASSISGMGETQYF
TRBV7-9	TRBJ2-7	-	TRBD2	TGTGCCAGCAGCACTCTATCGGGACTAAATATCTACGAGCAGTACTTC	CASSTLSGLNIYEQYF
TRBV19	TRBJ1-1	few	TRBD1	TGTGCCAGTAGTATGTGGACAGGGGTCGGCACTGAAGCTTTCTTT	CASSMWTGVGTEAFF
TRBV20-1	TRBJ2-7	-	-	TGCAGTGCTAGACTAACTTACGAGCAGTACTTC	CSARLTYEQYF
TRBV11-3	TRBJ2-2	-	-	TGTGCCAGCAGCCGCACCGAAACAGGAAACACCGGGGAGCTGTTTTTT	CASSRTETGNTGELFF
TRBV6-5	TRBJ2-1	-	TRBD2	TGTGCCAGCAGTTACCGCCTAGCGGGAGGTTACAATGAGCAGTTCTTC	CASSYRLAGGYNEQFF
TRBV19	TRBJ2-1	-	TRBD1	TGTGCCAGTAGTAGGCGTTCGGACAGGGTTAACAATGAGCAGTTCTTC	CASSRRSDRVNNEQFF